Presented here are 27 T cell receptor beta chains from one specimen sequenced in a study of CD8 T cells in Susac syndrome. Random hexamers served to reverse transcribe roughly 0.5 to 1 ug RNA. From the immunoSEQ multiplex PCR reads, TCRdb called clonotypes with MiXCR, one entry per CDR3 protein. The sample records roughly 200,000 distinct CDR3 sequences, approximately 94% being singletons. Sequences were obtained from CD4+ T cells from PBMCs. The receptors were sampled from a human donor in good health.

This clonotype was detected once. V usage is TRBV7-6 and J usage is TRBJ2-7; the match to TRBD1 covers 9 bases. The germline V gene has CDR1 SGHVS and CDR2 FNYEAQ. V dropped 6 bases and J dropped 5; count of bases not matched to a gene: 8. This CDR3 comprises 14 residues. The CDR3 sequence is CASSFRDRDHEQYF. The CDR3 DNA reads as TGTGCCAGCAGTTTCCGGGACAGGGACCACGAGCAGTACTTC.

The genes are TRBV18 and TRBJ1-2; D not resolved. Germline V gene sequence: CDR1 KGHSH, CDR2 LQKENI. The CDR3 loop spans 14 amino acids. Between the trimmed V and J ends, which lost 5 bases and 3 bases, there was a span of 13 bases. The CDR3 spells CASSSGRDYYGYTF. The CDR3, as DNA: TGTGCCAGCTCATCTGGACGGGATTACTATGGCTACACCTTC.

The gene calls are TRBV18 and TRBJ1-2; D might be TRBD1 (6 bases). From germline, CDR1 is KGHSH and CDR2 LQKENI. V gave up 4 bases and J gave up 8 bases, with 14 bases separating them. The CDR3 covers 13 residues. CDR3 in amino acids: CASSLNRERGYTF. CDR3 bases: TGTGCCAGCTCACTTAACAGGGAACGCGGCTACACCTTC.

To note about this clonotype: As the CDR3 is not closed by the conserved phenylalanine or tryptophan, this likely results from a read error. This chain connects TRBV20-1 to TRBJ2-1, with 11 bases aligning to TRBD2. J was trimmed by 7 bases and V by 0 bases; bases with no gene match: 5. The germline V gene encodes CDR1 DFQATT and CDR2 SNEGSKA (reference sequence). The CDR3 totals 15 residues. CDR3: CSARDRSSGRNEQFL. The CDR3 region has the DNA TGCAGTGCTAGAGATCGGTCTAGCGGGAGGAATGAGCAGTTCTTG.

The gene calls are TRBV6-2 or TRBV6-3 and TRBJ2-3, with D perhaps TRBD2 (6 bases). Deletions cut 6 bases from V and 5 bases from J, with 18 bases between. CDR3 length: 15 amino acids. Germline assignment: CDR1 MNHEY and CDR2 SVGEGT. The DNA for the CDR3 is TGTGCCAGCAGCCTACAGGCACTAGCAAAAGATACGCAGTATTTT. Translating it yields CASSLQALAKDTQYF.

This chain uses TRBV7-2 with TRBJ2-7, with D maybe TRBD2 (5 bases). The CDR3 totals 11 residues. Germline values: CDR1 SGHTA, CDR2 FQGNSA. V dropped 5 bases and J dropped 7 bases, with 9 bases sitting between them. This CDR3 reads CASSTSGEQYF. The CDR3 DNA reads TGTGCCAGCAGCACATCGGGGGAGCAGTACTTC.

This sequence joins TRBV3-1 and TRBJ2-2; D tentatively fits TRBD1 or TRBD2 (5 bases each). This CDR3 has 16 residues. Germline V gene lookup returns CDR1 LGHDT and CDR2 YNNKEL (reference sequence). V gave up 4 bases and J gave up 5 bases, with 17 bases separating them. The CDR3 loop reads CASSLAGGSVTGELFF. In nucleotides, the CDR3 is TGTGCCAGCAGCCTTGCTGGGGGTTCGGTGACCGGGGAGCTGTTTTTT.

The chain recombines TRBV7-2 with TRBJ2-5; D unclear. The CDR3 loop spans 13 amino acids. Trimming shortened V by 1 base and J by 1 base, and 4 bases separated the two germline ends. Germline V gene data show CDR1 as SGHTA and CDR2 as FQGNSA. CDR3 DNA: TGTGCCAGCAGCTTAGAGCTCCAAGAGACCCAGTACTTC. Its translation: CASSLELQETQYF.

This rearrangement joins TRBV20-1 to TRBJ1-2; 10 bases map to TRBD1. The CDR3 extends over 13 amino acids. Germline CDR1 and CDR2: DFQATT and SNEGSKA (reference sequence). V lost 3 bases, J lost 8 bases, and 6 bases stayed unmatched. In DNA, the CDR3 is TGCAGTGCTAGTTGGGGACAGGGGCTCGGCTACACCTTC. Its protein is CSASWGQGLGYTF.

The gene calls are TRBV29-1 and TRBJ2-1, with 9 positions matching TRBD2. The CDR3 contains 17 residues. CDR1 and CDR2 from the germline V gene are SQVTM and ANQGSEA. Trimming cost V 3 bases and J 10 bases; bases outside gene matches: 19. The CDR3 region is CSVEGTGREGPRWEQFF. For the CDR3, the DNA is TGCAGCGTTGAGGGAACGGGGCGGGAGGGCCCGAGGTGGGAGCAGTTCTTC.

The CDR3 reads CAIQVPRGQGTEAFF. The CDR3 nucleotides are TGTGCCATCCAAGTCCCCAGGGGGCAGGGCACTGAAGCTTTCTTT. The chain combines TRBV19 with TRBJ1-1, with 8 bases lining up with TRBD1. Germline CDR1 reads LNHDA; CDR2 reads SQIVND (reference sequence). Trimming at V came to 10 bases and at J to 4 bases, leaving 14 bases not matched to a gene. The CDR3 runs 15 residues.

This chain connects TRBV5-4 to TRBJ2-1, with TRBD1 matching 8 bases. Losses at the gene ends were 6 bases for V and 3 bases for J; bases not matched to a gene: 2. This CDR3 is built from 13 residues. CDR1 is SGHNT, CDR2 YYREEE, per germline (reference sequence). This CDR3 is CASTGGFYNEQFF. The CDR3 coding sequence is TGTGCCAGCACAGGGGGCTTCTACAATGAGCAGTTCTTC.

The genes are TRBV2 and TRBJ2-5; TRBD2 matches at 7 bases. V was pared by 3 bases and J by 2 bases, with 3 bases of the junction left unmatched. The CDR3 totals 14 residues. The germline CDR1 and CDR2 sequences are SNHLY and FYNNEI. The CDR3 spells CASSERGWQETQYF. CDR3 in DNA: TGTGCCAGCAGTGAGCGGGGGTGGCAAGAGACCCAGTACTTC.

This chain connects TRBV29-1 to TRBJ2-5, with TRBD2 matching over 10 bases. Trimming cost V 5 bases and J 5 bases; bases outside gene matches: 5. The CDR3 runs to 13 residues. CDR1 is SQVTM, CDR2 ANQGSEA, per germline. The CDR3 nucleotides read TGCAGCGTTTCACTAGCGGGACAGGAGACCCAGTACTTC. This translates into CSVSLAGQETQYF. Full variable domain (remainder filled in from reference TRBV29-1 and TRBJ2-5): SAVISQKPSRDICQRGTSLTIQCQVDSQVTMMFWYRQQPGQSLTLIATANQGSEATYESGFVIDKFPISRPNLTFSTLTVSNMSPEDSSIYLCSVSLAGQETQYFGPGTRLLVL.

The CDR3 DNA sequence: TGTGCCAGCAGTTCGACAGGCGAAAGCGGGGAGCTGTTTTTT. Its translation: CASSSTGESGELFF. The rearrangement uses TRBV27 and TRBJ2-2; TRBD1 is a possible D gene (6 bases). CDR1 and CDR2 (germline): MNHEY, SMNVEV (reference sequence). Deletions cut 4 bases from V and 7 bases from J, with 13 bases between. This CDR3 contains 14 residues.

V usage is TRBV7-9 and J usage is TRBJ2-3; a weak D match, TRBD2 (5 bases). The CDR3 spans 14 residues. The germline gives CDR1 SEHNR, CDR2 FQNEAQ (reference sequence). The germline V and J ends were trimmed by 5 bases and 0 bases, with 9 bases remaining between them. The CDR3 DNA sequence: TGTGCCAGCAGCCTACTAGGGAGCACAGATACGCAGTATTTT. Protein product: CASSLLGSTDTQYF.

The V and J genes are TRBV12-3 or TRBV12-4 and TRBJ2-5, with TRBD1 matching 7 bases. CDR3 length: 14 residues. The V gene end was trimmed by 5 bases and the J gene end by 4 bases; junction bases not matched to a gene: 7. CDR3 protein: CASSLRDSGETQYF. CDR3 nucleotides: TGTGCCAGCAGTCTTCGGGACAGCGGAGAGACCCAGTACTTC.

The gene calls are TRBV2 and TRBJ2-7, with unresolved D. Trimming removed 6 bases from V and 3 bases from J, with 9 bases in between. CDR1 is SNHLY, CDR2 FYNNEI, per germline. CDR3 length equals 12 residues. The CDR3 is CASSYSLYEQYF. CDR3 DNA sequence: TGTGCCAGCAGCTACAGCCTCTACGAGCAGTACTTC.

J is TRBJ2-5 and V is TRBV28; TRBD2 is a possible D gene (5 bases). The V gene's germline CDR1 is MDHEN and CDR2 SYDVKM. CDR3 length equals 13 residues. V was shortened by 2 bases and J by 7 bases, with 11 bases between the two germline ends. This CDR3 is CASSLTGIMTQYF. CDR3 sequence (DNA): TGTGCCAGCAGTTTAACGGGGATAATGACCCAGTACTTC. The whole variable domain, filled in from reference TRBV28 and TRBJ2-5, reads DVKVTQSSRYLVKRTGEKVFLECVQDMDHENMFWYRQDPGLGLRLIYFSYDVKMKEKGDIPEGYSVSREKKERFSLILESASTNQTSMYLCASSLTGIMTQYFGPGTRLLVL.

CDR3 in amino acids: CASSRTSNDREQYF. The DNA for the CDR3 is TGTGCCAGCAGCCGCACCTCGAATGATCGCGAGCAGTACTTC. The V and J genes are TRBV5-4 and TRBJ2-7, with no clear D. The CDR3 totals 14 residues. Germline V gene lookup returns CDR1 SGHNT and CDR2 YYREEE (reference sequence). Trimming cost V 4 bases and J 6 bases, with 17 bases left between them.

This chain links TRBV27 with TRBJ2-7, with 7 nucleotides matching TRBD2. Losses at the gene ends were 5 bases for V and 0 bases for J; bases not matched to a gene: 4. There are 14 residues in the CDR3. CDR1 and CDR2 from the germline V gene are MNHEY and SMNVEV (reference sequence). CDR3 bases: TGTGCCAGCAGTCTAGCGGACCCCTCCTACGAGCAGTACTTC. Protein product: CASSLADPSYEQYF.

The CDR3 protein is CASSLQGNHQPQHF. The CDR3 nucleotides read TGTGCCAGCAGCTTACAGGGGAACCATCAGCCCCAGCATTTT. The chain couples TRBV7-2 to TRBJ1-5; TRBD1 might be the D (6 bases). Trimming stripped 2 bases from V and 5 bases from J, with 10 bases between. Germline V lookup: CDR1 SGHTA, CDR2 FQGNSA. This CDR3 comprises 14 residues.

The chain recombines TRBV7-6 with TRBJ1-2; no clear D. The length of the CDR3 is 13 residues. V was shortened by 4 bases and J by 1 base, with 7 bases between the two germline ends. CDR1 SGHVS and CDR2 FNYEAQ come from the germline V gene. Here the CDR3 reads CASSSDLNYGYTF. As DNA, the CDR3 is TGTGCCAGCAGCTCGGACCTTAACTATGGCTACACCTTC. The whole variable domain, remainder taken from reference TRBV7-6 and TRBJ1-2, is GAGVSQSPRYKVTKRGQDVALRCDPISGHVSLYWYRQALGQGPEFLTYFNYEAQQDKSGLPNDRFSAERPEGSISTLTIQRTEQRDSAMYRCASSSDLNYGYTFGSGTRLTVV.

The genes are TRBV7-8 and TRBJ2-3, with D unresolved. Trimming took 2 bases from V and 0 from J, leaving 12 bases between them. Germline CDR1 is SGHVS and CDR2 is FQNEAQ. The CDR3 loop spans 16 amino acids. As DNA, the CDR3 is TGTGCCAGCAGCTTAAGTCAGGTGGCTAGCACAGATACGCAGTATTTT. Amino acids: CASSLSQVASTDTQYF.

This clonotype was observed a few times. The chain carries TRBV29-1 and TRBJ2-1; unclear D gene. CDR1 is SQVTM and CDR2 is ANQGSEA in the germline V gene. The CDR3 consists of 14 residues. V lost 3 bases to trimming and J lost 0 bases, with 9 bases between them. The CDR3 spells CSVDPSLSYNEQFF. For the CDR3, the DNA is TGCAGCGTTGATCCCAGTCTCTCCTACAATGAGCAGTTCTTC.

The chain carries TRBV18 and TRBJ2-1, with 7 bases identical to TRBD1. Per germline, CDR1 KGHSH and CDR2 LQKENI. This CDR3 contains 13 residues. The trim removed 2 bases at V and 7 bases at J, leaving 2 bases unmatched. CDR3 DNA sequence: TGTGCCAGCTCACCAGGGACAGATAATGAGCAGTTCTTC. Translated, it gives CASSPGTDNEQFF.

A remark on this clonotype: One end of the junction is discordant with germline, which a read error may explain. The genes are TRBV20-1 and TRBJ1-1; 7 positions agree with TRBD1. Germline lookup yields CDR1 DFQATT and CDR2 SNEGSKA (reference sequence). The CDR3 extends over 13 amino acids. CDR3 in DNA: TGCAGTGTTAGAGGGGGCAGGAACACTGAAGCTTTCTTT. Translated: CSVRGGRNTEAFF.